The sequence of this T cell receptor beta chain was determined in a study of identical twins (dated by TCRdb to the mid-2010s). Turning to the overall study: The study deep-sequenced TCR alpha and beta repertoires from monozygotic twins, unrelated adults of various ages and cord blood to test whether fetal clonotypes persist. Replicate twin experiments were performed at different times using different library preparation protocols to rule out contamination.

Comment on this clonotype: It has no known antigen specificity. A much larger clone differs from this one at a single base, so this may be a read error.

All donors were healthy Caucasians. The research as a whole found: Out-of-frame TCR alpha sharing in monozygotic twins was systematically underestimated by recombination models, whereas sharing between unrelated individuals was in agreement with the recombination models. A weaker excess of twin sharing was found in beta out-of-frame sequences because the signal-to-noise ratio was lowered by fewer shared sequences. Conclusions relied on cross-sectional statistical analysis, since the same donors could not be followed over many years. Out-of-frame TCR alpha sequences shared between twins showed an excess of low generation-probability sequences compared with coincidental sharing between unrelated individuals. Zero-insertion analyses could be partly confounded by invariant T cells such as MAIT and iNKT, though diverse VJ usage argued against such confounding for most clonotypes. Abundant cord blood beta clonotypes had fewer insertions, young adult naive repertoires showed a similar but weaker trend, and memory repertoires showed no such trend.

The method was 5' RACE. The sample was run on an Illumina HiSeq 2000. A universal primer binding site was added through template switching, and the final cDNA carried a unique molecular identifier so that TCR cDNA molecules could be counted accurately. Specific primers in the conserved constant-segment region were used to synthesize first-strand cDNA for TCR alpha and beta chains. Each cDNA library was double barcoded, with a SMART-Mk sample barcode plus Illumina barcodes, to control for contamination. TruSeq adapter sequences along with Illumina sample barcodes were introduced in two successive PCR steps. TCR alpha and beta cDNA libraries were sequenced on the Illumina HiSeq platform with custom primers. The source study handled its data this way. Unique molecular identifiers were extracted from raw reads with MiGEC, and CDR3 positions were determined with MiXCR. For each individual, recombination models were inferred using an EM algorithm with the repgenHMM and IGoR tools. The analysis of shared clonotypes was done with the tcR package in R, with sharing normalized by the product of cloneset sizes. To study raw recombination without the effects of thymic and clonal selection, out-of-frame nonproductive sequences were analyzed. The public reads were reprocessed in TCRdb via fastp at Q25 and MiXCR, keeping in-frame beta chains. Merged by CDR3 protein, the rows form single entries marked with the most common genes and DNA. The V and J calls here are based on TCRdb, not the publication. This sample gives 1.5 million or so distinct CDR3 sequences in total; around 33% of them show up just once. The ten largest clonotypes hold approximately 0.25% of the sample.

From cysteine to phenylalanine, the CDR3 is 16 amino acids long. Of all the DNA, just the CDR3 is kept, 48 bases in frame from base 1. V is pared back by 1 base and J by 5 bases, with 15 bases lying between the germline termini. In the germline V gene, CDR1 corresponds to MDHEN and CDR2 to SYDVKM. The chain employs TRBV28 and TRBJ2-1; TRBD2 is a possible D gene, resting on 6 matching bases. Sequencing was carried out using cord blood. This clonotype was obtained from a newborn girl in good health. Read as DNA, the sequence is TGTGCCAGCAGTTTATTTCACGGGAGCGCCAACAATGAGCAGTTCTTC. It specifies CASSLFHGSANNEQFF.